A single sample is the source of the 23 T cell receptor beta chains below, sequenced in a study of blood T cell repertoires in COVID-19 (dated by TCRdb to about 2020). The library relied on the immunoSEQ multiplex PCR assay. This is the immuneACCESS table as TCRdb keeps it, with only in-frame sequences that have V and J called. A part of the clones is gone; compared with another copy, unresolved V genes explain less than half, and the rest is unexplained. Counted in this sample were approximately 230,000 clones; around 80% of them appeared once. The ten largest clones capture about 15% of the sample. The sample was PBMCs or T cells enriched from blood (not recorded which). These TCRs come from a man aged 40-50 years who had recovered from COVID-19.

This clone was found a few times. This sequence joins TRBV18 and TRBJ2-1; 10 positions match TRBD2. J lost 4 bases, V lost 6 bases, and 6 bases had no gene match. The length of the CDR3 is 15 residues. Germline CDR1 KGHSH, CDR2 LQKENI. CDR3 in DNA: TGTGCCAGCTCGCCCACTAGCGGGACTTACAATGAGCAGTTCTTC. The encoded protein is CASSPTSGTYNEQFF. The complete variable domain, with remaining parts taken from reference TRBV18 and TRBJ2-1, reads NAGVMQNPRHLVRRRGQEARLRCSPMKGHSHVYWYRQLPEEGLKFMVYLQKENIIDESGMPKERFSAEFPKEGPSILRIQQVVRGDSAAYFCASSPTSGTYNEQFFGPGTRLTVL.

This chain uses TRBV19 with TRBJ2-1, with TRBD2 identical over 9 bases. With V trimmed by 4 bases and J by 7 bases, 14 bases remained unmatched. The CDR3 extends over 17 amino acids. Germline CDR1 LNHDA, CDR2 SQIVND (reference sequence). The CDR3 coding sequence is TGTGCCAGTAGTACCCGAAGCGGGGGGACCATCCTGAATGAGCAGTTCTTC. Translating it yields CASSTRSGGTILNEQFF.

The J gene is TRBJ2-7, the V gene TRBV27; D is unclear. The V gene lost 3 bases and the J gene lost 6 bases, with 12 bases spanning the gap. Germline CDR1 MNHEY, CDR2 SMNVEV (reference sequence). The CDR3 is 13 residues long. CDR3 sequence: CASSLSFSLEQYF. The DNA for the CDR3 is TGTGCCAGCAGTTTGTCCTTTAGCCTCGAGCAGTACTTC.

The chain couples TRBV29-1 to TRBJ2-7; no definite D call. With 6 bases removed from V and 3 bases from J, the gap between germline ends came to 15 bases. The CDR3 is 13 residues long. The germline CDR1 and CDR2 sequences are SQVTM and ANQGSEA. CDR3 in DNA: TGCAGCGTGGCCGTGCAGAATCTCTACGAGCAGTACTTC. Its protein product is CSVAVQNLYEQYF.

Only one count was recorded for this clone. The chain has TRBV5-1 and TRBJ1-4, with 8 bases identical to TRBD1. V was pared by 5 bases and J by 8 bases, with 11 bases of the junction left unmatched. This CDR3 has 15 residues. Germline values: CDR1 SGHRS, CDR2 YFSETQ. In nucleotides, the CDR3 is TGCGCCAGCAGTCAGGGGGCGTCCCTCGAGGAAAAACTGTTTTTT. Protein sequence: CASSQGASLEEKLFF.

Many counts were recorded for this clone. The rearrangement links TRBV5-6 to TRBJ1-5, with TRBD1 matching over 7 bases. The CDR3 is 18 residues long. J was trimmed by 0 bases and V by 0 bases; bases with no gene match: 9. CDR1 and CDR2 from the germline V gene are SGHDT and YYEEEE. The CDR3 DNA is TGTGCCAGCAGCTTGGGGTACAGGGGAGGCTATAGCAATCAGCCCCAGCATTTT. Its translation is CASSLGYRGGYSNQPQHF.

This chain connects TRBV28 to TRBJ2-7; D gene ambiguous. V was shortened by 3 bases and J by 1 base, with 7 bases between the two germline ends. The CDR3 consists of 13 residues. Germline CDR1 reads MDHEN; CDR2 reads SYDVKM. In DNA form, the CDR3 reads TGTGCCAGCAGTTTGGTCAGATCCTACGAGCAGTACTTC. This gives the protein CASSLVRSYEQYF.

The gene calls are TRBV9 and TRBJ1-2; D remains ambiguous. CDR1 is SGDLS and CDR2 is YYNGEE in the germline V gene. The germline V and J ends were trimmed by 0 bases and 4 bases, with 7 bases remaining between them. The CDR3 sequence is 13 residues long. This CDR3 reads CASSVDTSYGYTF. DNA of the CDR3: TGTGCCAGCAGCGTAGACACGTCCTATGGCTACACCTTC.

This chain links TRBV6-5 with TRBJ2-1; 7 bases align to TRBD2. The CDR3 totals 14 residues. The junction had 12 bases not matched to a gene; V was cut back by 7 bases and J by 9 bases. The germline V gene has CDR1 MNHEY and CDR2 SVGAGI. The CDR3 loop reads CASTWGRGLGEQFF. CDR3 in DNA: TGTGCCAGCACTTGGGGGAGGGGATTGGGTGAGCAGTTCTTC.

This chain uses TRBV29-1 with TRBJ2-1; D uncertain. Germline V gives CDR1 SQVTM, CDR2 ANQGSEA. The CDR3 runs to 14 residues. V shed 0 bases and J shed 6 bases, with 12 bases lying between them. The CDR3 sequence is CSVEESAALNEQFF. CDR3 in DNA: TGCAGCGTTGAAGAATCGGCGGCCCTCAATGAGCAGTTCTTC.

V and J are TRBV28 and TRBJ2-1, with 14 bases identical to TRBD2. CDR1 and CDR2 from the germline V gene are MDHEN and SYDVKM. The CDR3 runs to 18 residues. J gave up 0 bases and V 6 bases, and 7 bases lay outside the gene matches. In nucleotides, the CDR3 is TGTGCCAGCAGCCCCGGACTAGCGGGAGGACCCTCCTACAATGAGCAGTTCTTC. Amino acid sequence: CASSPGLAGGPSYNEQFF.

The CDR3 bases are TGTGCCAGTAGTTTCTGGGACAGGCCGAACACTGAAGCTTTCTTT. It codes for CASSFWDRPNTEAFF. This chain joins TRBV19 and TRBJ1-1; 8 bases are shared with TRBD1. Germline lookup yields CDR1 LNHDA and CDR2 SQIVND (reference sequence). The CDR3 sequence is 15 residues long. The V segment lost 5 bases and the J segment 1 base; nucleotides outside the gene matches: 6. The variable domain in full, with the rest retrieved from reference TRBV19 and TRBJ1-1, is DGGITQSPKYLFRKEGQNVTLSCEQNLNHDAMYWYRQDPGQGLRLIYYSQIVNDFQKGDIAEGYSVSREKKESFPLTVTSAQKNPTAFYLCASSFWDRPNTEAFFGQGTRLTVV.

The genes are TRBV16 and TRBJ2-7; TRBD1 matches 7 bases. The germline CDR1 and CDR2 sequences are KGHSY and FQNENV. J was trimmed by 6 bases and V by 0 bases; bases with no gene match: 11. The CDR3 contains 16 residues. In DNA form, the CDR3 reads TGTGCCAGCAGCCAATCTGCCGAGACAGGGTACGGCGAGCAGTACTTC. The encoded protein is CASSQSAETGYGEQYF.

The rearrangement links TRBV30 to TRBJ1-2, with 8 nucleotides matching TRBD1. Germline values: CDR1 GTSNPN, CDR2 SVGIG (reference sequence). After removal of 5 bases from V and 4 bases from J, the junction contained 3 bases not matched to a gene. This CDR3 contains 12 residues. The CDR3 protein is CAWDRGGYGYTF. The CDR3 DNA follows: TGTGCCTGGGACAGGGGTGGCTATGGCTACACCTTC.

The CDR3 bases are TGTGCCAGCAGCTTCGATCCGAGCGGGGGGCGGGGAGATACGCAGTATTTT. This encodes CASSFDPSGGRGDTQYF. The genes are TRBV7-2 and TRBJ2-3, with 9 positions matching TRBD2. V trimming: 3 bases; J trimming: 5 bases; junction bases outside the gene matches: 12. Per germline, CDR1 SGHTA and CDR2 FQGNSA. The CDR3 runs 17 residues.

The genes are TRBV18 and TRBJ2-7, with 7 bases that match TRBD1. The CDR3 runs to 16 residues. V was pared by 2 bases and J by 3 bases, with 10 bases of the junction left unmatched. In germline, CDR1 is KGHSH, CDR2 LQKENI. DNA for the CDR3: TGTGCCAGCTCACCAGGGCCTCGGACAGGCCGCTACGAGCAGTACTTC. Protein: CASSPGPRTGRYEQYF.

The genes are TRBV29-1 and TRBJ1-1; D is ambiguous. Germline CDR1 is SQVTM and CDR2 is ANQGSEA. The CDR3 totals 14 residues. V lost 3 bases to trimming and J lost 0 bases, with 11 bases between them. The CDR3: CSVEYEQLNTEAFF. The CDR3 DNA reads TGCAGCGTTGAGTACGAACAACTGAACACTGAAGCTTTCTTT.

This clone came up a few times. The chain carries TRBV30 and TRBJ2-7; 8 bases line up with TRBD2. Germline V gives CDR1 GTSNPN, CDR2 SVGIG (reference sequence). CDR3 length: 14 residues. V gave up 5 bases and J gave up 3 bases; unmatched junction bases: 9. CDR3: CAWGAGGEDYEQYF. The CDR3 bases are TGTGCCTGGGGGGCCGGGGGGGAGGACTACGAGCAGTACTTC.

The V and J genes are TRBV2 and TRBJ1-4; D might be TRBD1 (5 bases). Looked up from germline, CDR1 is SNHLY and CDR2 is FYNNEI. V was trimmed by 3 bases and J by 4 bases, leaving 15 bases between them. The length of the CDR3 is 16 residues. CDR3 nucleotides: TGTGCCAGCAGTGAGATGGAGGGGCGGAATAATGAAAAACTGTTTTTT. Amino acid sequence: CASSEMEGRNNEKLFF.

V usage is TRBV6-5 and J usage is TRBJ2-1; 10 bases are a match to TRBD2. CDR1 MNHEY and CDR2 SVGAGI come from the germline V gene. V shed 7 bases and J 9 bases; nucleotides not matched to a gene: 9. CDR3 length: 14 amino acids. The CDR3 loop is CASTLRLAGSEQFF. In DNA form, the CDR3 reads TGTGCCAGCACCCTCAGACTAGCGGGTAGTGAGCAGTTCTTC.

A few counts support this clone. V usage is TRBV7-2 and J usage is TRBJ2-7; TRBD2 matches 7 bases. The CDR3 has 16 residues. Unmatched junction bases numbered 15, after V lost 5 bases and J lost 5 bases. Germline V gene sequence: CDR1 SGHTA, CDR2 FQGNSA. CDR3 amino acids: CASSRRAGPPGHEQYF. CDR3 coding DNA: TGTGCCAGCAGCCGGCGAGCGGGGCCCCCTGGGCACGAGCAGTACTTC.

The gene calls are TRBV5-4 and TRBJ1-1, with D hard to call. Germline V gene data show CDR1 as SGHNT and CDR2 as YYREEE (reference sequence). Trimming removed 0 bases from V and 4 bases from J, with 13 bases in between. This CDR3 has 15 residues. CDR3 region: CASSLDSYLLTEAFF. DNA of the CDR3: TGTGCCAGCAGCTTGGACAGCTACCTCCTCACTGAAGCTTTCTTT.

V gene TRBV28 combines with J gene TRBJ2-7, with TRBD1 identical over 8 bases. V gave up 5 bases and J gave up 12 bases; unmatched junction bases: 21. Germline CDR1 MDHEN, CDR2 SYDVKM. This CDR3 spans 16 amino acids. CDR3 sequence reads: CASSPWTGRGEGDLYF. The CDR3 nucleotides read TGTGCCAGCAGTCCGTGGACAGGGCGAGGAGAGGGAGACCTGTACTTC.